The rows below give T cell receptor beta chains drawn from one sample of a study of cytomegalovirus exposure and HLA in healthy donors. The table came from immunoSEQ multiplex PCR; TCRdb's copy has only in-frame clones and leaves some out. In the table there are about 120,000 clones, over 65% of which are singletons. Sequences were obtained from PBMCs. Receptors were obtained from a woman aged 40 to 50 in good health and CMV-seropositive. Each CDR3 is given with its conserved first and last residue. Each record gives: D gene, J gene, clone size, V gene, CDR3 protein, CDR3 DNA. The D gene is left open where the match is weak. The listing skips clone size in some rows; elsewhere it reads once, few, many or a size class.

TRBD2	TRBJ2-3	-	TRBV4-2	CASSQELAGGSWDTQYF	TGTGCCAGCAGCCAAGAGCTAGCGGGAGGCAGCTGGGATACGCAGTATTTT
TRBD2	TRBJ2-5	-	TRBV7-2	CASRLVAGVGETQYF	TGTGCCAGCAGACTAGTAGCGGGAGTAGGAGAGACCCAGTACTTC
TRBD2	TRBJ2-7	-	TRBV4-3	CASSQESGMPEQYF	TGCGCCAGCAGCCAAGAAAGCGGGATGCCCGAGCAGTACTTC
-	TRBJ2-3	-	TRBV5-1	CASSPVEGGKSRTQYF	TGCGCCAGCAGCCCCGTAGAGGGCGGCAAGAGCAGGACGCAGTATTTT
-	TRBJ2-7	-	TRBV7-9	CASSLAGGRYEQYF	TGTGCCAGCAGCTTAGCAGGGGGTCGCTACGAGCAGTACTTC
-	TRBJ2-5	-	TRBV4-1	CASSKYQGTGETQYF	TGCGCCAGCAGCAAGTACCAGGGTACCGGGGAGACCCAGTACTTC
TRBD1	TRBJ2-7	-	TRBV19	CASSIGTGRYEQYF	TGTGCCAGTAGTATTGGGACAGGGCGGTACGAGCAGTACTTC
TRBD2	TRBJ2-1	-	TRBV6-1	CASSESEAGSNEQFF	TGTGCCAGCAGTGAATCGGAAGCGGGGTCCAATGAGCAGTTCTTC
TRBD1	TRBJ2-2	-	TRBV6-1	CASRAADRDTGELFF	TGTGCCAGCAGGGCTGCGGACAGGGACACCGGGGAGCTGTTTTTT
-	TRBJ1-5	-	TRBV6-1	CASSIHQPQHF	TGTGCCAGCAGCATTCATCAGCCCCAGCATTTT
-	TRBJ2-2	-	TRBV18	CASSPRGANTGELFF	TGTGCCAGCTCACCCAGGGGGGCCAACACCGGGGAGCTGTTTTTT
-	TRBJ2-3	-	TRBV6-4	CASSVNPSSDTQYF	TGTGCCAGCAGTGTTAATCCTTCCTCAGATACGCAGTATTTT
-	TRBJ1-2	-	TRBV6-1	CASSPSGRRNGYTF	TGTGCCAGCAGCCCTAGTGGCCGACGCAATGGCTACACCTTC
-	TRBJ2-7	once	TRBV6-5	CASRPGGTVSYEQYF	TGTGCCAGCAGGCCTGGGGGGACAGTCTCCTACGAGCAGTACTTC
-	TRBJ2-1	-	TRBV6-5	CASSYSTQPPGNEQFF	TGTGCCAGCAGTTACTCGACACAGCCGCCAGGGAATGAGCAGTTCTTC
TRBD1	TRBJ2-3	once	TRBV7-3	CASSTRDRSTDTQYF	TGTGCCAGCAGCACCCGGGACAGGAGCACAGATACGCAGTATTTT
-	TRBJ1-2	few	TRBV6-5	CASSYRTLSGYTF	TGTGCCAGCAGTTACCGCACCTTGAGCGGCTACACCTTC
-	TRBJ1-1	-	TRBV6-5	CASRRRTVNTEAFF	TGTGCCAGCAGGCGCCGGACAGTGAACACTGAAGCTTTCTTT
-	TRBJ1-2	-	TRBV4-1	CASSQSRANYGYTF	TGCGCCAGCAGCCAATCGCGGGCTAACTATGGCTACACCTTC
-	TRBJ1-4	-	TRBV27	CASSSRTTNEKLFF	TGTGCCAGCAGTTCTCGTACAACTAATGAAAAACTGTTTTTT
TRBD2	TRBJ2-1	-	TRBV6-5	CASSFGTSGIDEQFF	TGTGCCAGCAGCTTCGGGACTAGCGGGATCGATGAGCAGTTCTTC